Listed below are T cell receptor beta chains from one sample, sequenced in a study of EBV T-cell therapy then PD-1 blockade in nasopharyngeal carcinoma. This table comes from immunoSEQ multiplex PCR, and its TCRdb copy is limited to in-frame clones, with some not included. The table includes some 19,000 clones, roughly 84% detected once. No antigen is known for these receptors. The material was CD8+ T cells from blood, obtained at roughly day 33 from a patient whose treatment included autologous EBV-specific T cells and nivolumab. These TCRs come from a man aged 35-49 years with nasopharyngeal carcinoma. The CDR3 runs from the conserved cysteine through the conserved F or W. A D gene is named only where the DNA matches it firmly. Only part of the rows carry a size: once, few, many, or a class if the clone is expanded.

size: once; D: TRBD2; J: TRBJ2-2; length: 15; V: TRBV7-6; CDR3: CASSLGSGHTGELFF; DNA: TGTGCCAGCAGCTTAGGTAGCGGGCACACCGGGGAGCTGTTTTTT
size: -; D: -; J: TRBJ2-5; length: 15; V: TRBV9; CDR3: CASSVAGTLKETQYF; DNA: TGTGCCAGCAGCGTCGCCGGGACACTAAAAGAGACCCAGTACTTC
size: -; D: -; J: TRBJ2-1; length: 18; V: TRBV4-3; CDR3: CASSQEVGSLRPYNEQFF; DNA: TGCGCCAGCAGCCAAGAGGTCGGCTCCCTCCGCCCGTACAATGAGCAGTTCTTC
size: medium-sized; D: -; J: TRBJ1-4; length: 17; V: TRBV15; CDR3: CATSPRPGGPTNEKLFF; DNA: TGTGCCACCAGCCCACGCCCCGGGGGCCCAACTAATGAAAAACTGTTTTTT
size: -; D: -; J: TRBJ1-2; length: 14; V: TRBV19; CDR3: CASSIDLGGYGYTF; DNA: TGTGCCAGTAGTATAGATCTAGGTGGCTATGGCTACACCTTC
size: -; D: TRBD2; J: TRBJ2-7; length: 16; V: TRBV7-8; CDR3: CASSKGTSGVRYEQYF; DNA: TGTGCCAGCAGCAAAGGGACTAGCGGGGTGAGGTACGAGCAGTACTTC
size: -; D: TRBD1; J: TRBJ2-1; length: 17; V: TRBV14; CDR3: CASSPDARTGGWNEQFF; DNA: TGTGCCAGCAGCCCAGACGCCCGGACAGGGGGGTGGAATGAGCAGTTCTTC
size: -; D: TRBD1; J: TRBJ2-7; length: 14; V: TRBV28; CDR3: CASEEGQNPYEQYF; DNA: TGTGCCAGCGAAGAGGGACAGAACCCCTACGAGCAGTACTTC
size: -; D: TRBD1; J: TRBJ1-4; length: 14; V: TRBV5-5; CDR3: CASSLWTGIEKLFF; DNA: TGTGCCAGCAGCTTGTGGACAGGGATTGAAAAACTGTTTTTT
size: -; D: -; J: TRBJ1-2; length: 17; V: TRBV2; CDR3: CASSDPQEGAATDGYTF; DNA: TGTGCCAGCAGTGATCCCCAGGAAGGGGCGGCGACTGATGGCTACACCTTC
size: -; D: -; J: TRBJ2-5; length: 15; V: TRBV7-3; CDR3: CASSPGTHQQETQYF; DNA: TGTGCCAGCAGCCCGGGGACACATCAGCAAGAGACCCAGTACTTC
size: -; D: -; J: TRBJ1-1; length: 15; V: TRBV13; CDR3: CASSPPGRSGTEAFF; DNA: TGTGCCAGCAGCCCCCCGGGGCGGTCGGGGACTGAAGCTTTCTTT
size: -; D: -; J: TRBJ2-1; length: 14; V: TRBV25-1; CDR3: CASRDFSSYNEQFF; DNA: TGTGCCAGCAGGGACTTTAGCTCCTACAATGAGCAGTTCTTC
size: -; D: TRBD1; J: TRBJ1-2; length: 18; V: TRBV28; CDR3: CASTTDRGSGLTDYGYTF; DNA: TGTGCCAGCACCACGGACAGGGGTTCGGGACTTACTGACTATGGCTACACCTTC
size: medium-sized; D: -; J: TRBJ1-1; length: 14; V: TRBV6-1; CDR3: CASSEWTGVSEAFF; DNA: TGTGCCAGCAGTGAATGGACTGGCGTCTCTGAAGCTTTCTTT
size: -; D: -; J: TRBJ2-1; length: 14; V: TRBV6-5; CDR3: CASSYSHDLGEQFF; DNA: TGTGCCAGCAGTTACAGCCATGATTTGGGAGAGCAGTTCTTC
size: -; D: -; J: TRBJ1-5; length: 13; V: TRBV6-4; CDR3: CASSDGENQPQHF; DNA: TGTGCCAGCAGTGACGGGGAGAATCAGCCCCAGCATTTT
size: once; D: TRBD1; J: TRBJ2-3; length: 16; V: TRBV4-1; CDR3: CASSQVPDRGTDTQYF; DNA: TGCGCCAGCAGCCAAGTGCCGGACAGGGGCACAGATACGCAGTATTTT
size: -; D: TRBD2; J: TRBJ2-3; length: 15; V: TRBV30; CDR3: CAWSVSAGGWDTQYF; DNA: TGTGCCTGGAGTGTGTCTGCGGGGGGGTGGGATACGCAGTATTTT
size: -; D: -; J: TRBJ2-7; length: 15; V: TRBV18; CDR3: CASSPTGSGSYEQYF; DNA: TGTGCCAGCTCACCTACAGGGTCCGGCTCCTACGAGCAGTACTTC
size: many; D: TRBD1; J: TRBJ1-6; length: 14; V: TRBV5-6; CDR3: CASRDRGVASPLHF; DNA: TGTGCCAGCAGGGACAGGGGTGTAGCTTCACCCCTCCACTTT
size: -; D: -; J: TRBJ2-7; length: 13; V: TRBV6-5; CDR3: CASSSPGSYEQYF; DNA: TGTGCCAGCAGTTCCCCGGGGTCCTACGAGCAGTACTTC
size: -; D: TRBD1; J: TRBJ1-4; length: 17; V: TRBV4-1; CDR3: CASSFGQGAGTNEKLFF; DNA: TGCGCCAGCAGCTTCGGACAGGGGGCTGGGACTAATGAAAAACTGTTTTTT